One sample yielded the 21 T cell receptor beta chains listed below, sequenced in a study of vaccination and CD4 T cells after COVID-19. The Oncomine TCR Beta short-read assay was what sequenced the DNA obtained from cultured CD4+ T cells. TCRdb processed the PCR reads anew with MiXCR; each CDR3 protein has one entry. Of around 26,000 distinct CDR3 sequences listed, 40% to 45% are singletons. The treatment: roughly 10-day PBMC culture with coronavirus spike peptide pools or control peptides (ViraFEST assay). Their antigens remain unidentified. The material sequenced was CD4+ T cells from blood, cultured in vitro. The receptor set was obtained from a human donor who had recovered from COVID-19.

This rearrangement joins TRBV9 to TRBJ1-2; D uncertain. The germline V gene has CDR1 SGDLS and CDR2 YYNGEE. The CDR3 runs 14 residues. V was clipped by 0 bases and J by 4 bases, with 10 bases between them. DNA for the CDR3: TGTGCCAGCAGCGTAGATATGGGCAGCTATGGCTACACCTTC. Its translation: CASSVDMGSYGYTF.

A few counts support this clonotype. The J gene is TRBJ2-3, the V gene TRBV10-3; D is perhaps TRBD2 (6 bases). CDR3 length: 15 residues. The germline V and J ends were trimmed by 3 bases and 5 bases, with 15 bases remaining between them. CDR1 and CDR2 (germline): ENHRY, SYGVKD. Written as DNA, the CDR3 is TGTGCCATCAGTGATAGGAACCGAGCGGGAGATACGCAGTATTTT. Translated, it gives CAISDRNRAGDTQYF.

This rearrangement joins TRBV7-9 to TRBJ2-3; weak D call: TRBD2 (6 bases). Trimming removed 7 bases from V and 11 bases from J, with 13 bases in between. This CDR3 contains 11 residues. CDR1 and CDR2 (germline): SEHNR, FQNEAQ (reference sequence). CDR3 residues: CASIVGGVQYF. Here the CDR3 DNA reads TGTGCCAGCATAGTGGGGGGTGTGCAGTATTTT.

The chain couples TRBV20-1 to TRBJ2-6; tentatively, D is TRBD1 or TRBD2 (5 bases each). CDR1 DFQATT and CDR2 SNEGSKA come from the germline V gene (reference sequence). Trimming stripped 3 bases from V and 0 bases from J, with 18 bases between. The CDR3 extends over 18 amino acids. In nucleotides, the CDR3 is TGCAGTGCTAGCCCCCCGGGACGGATACTCTCTGGGGCCAACGTCCTGACTTTC. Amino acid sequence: CSASPPGRILSGANVLTF.

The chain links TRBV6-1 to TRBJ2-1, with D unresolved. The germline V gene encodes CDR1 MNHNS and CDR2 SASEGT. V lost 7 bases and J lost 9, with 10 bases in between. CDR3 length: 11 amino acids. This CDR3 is CASTRGGEQFF. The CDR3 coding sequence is TGTGCCAGCACCCGTGGTGGTGAGCAGTTCTTC.

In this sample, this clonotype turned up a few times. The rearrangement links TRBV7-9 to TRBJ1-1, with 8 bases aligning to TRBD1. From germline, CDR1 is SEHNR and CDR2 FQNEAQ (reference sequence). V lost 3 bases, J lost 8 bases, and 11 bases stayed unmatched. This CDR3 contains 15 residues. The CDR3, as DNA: TGTGCCAGCAGCTTCCGGACAGGGCAGTTCATCGAAGCTTTCTTT. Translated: CASSFRTGQFIEAFF. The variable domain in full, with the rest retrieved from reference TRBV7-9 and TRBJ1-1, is DTGVSQNPRHKITKRGQNVTFRCDPISEHNRLYWYRQTLGQGPEFLTYFQNEAQLEKSRLLSDRFSAERPKGSFSTLEIQRTEQGDSAMYLCASSFRTGQFIEAFFGQGTRLTVV.

Here the CDR3 DNA reads TGTGCCAGCAGCTTAAGATCCGGACTAGCGGGAGAGACCCAGTACTTC. Protein product: CASSLRSGLAGETQYF. The J gene is TRBJ2-5, the V gene TRBV5-6; 11 nucleotides match TRBD2. Unmatched junction bases numbered 7, after V lost 2 bases and J lost 4 bases. Germline V lookup: CDR1 SGHDT, CDR2 YYEEEE. This CDR3 is 16 amino acids long.

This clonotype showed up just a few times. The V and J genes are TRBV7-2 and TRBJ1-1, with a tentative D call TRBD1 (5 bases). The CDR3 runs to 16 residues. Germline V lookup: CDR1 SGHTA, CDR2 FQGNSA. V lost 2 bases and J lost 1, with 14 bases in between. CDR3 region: CASSLRRLGGNTEAFF. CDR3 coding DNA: TGTGCCAGCAGCTTAAGACGGCTTGGGGGGAACACTGAAGCTTTCTTT.

As DNA, the CDR3 is TGCAGTACAAACAGGGTATATGAGCAGTTCTTC. It specifies CSTNRVYEQFF. This chain joins TRBV20-1 and TRBJ2-1, with D possibly being TRBD1 (6 bases). The germline V gene has CDR1 DFQATT and CDR2 SNEGSKA (reference sequence). CDR3 size: 11 residues. V lost 8 bases to trimming and J lost 8 bases, with 13 bases between them.

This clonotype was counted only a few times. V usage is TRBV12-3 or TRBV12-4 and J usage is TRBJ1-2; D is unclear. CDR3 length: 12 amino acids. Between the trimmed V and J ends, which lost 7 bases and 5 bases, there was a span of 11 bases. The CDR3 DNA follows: TGTGCCAGCACCACTGACGGTTATGGCTACACCTTC. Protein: CASTTDGYGYTF.

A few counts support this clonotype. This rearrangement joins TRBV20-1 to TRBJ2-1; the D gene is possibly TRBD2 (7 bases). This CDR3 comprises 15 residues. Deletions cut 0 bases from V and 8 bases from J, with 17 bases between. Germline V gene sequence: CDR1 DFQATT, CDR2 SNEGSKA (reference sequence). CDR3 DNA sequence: TGCAGTGCTAGAGATTGGGGGGGGGCCAGCTATGAGCAGTTCTTC. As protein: CSARDWGGASYEQFF.

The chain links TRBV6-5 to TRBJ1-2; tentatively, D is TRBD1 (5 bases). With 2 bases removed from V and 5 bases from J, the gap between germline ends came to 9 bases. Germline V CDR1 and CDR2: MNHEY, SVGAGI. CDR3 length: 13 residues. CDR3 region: CASSYDSGYGYTF. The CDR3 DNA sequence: TGTGCCAGCAGTTACGACTCAGGGTATGGCTACACCTTC.

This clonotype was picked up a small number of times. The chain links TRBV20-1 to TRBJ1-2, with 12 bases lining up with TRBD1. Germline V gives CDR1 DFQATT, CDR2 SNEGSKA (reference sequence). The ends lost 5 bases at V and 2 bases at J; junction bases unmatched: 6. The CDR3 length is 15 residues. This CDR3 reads CSASGTGGLNYGYTF. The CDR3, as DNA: TGCAGTGCTTCCGGGACAGGGGGCTTAAACTATGGCTACACCTTC.

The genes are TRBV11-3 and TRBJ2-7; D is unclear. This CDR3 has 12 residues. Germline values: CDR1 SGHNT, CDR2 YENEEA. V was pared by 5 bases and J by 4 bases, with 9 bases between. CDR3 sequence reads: CASSPKKYEQYF. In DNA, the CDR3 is TGTGCCAGCAGCCCAAAGAAGTACGAGCAGTACTTC.

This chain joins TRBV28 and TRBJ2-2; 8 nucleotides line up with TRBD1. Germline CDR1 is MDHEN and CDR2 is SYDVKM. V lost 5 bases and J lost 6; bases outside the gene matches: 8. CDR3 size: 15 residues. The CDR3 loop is CASSDSEQGAGELFF. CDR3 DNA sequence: TGTGCCAGCAGTGACTCGGAACAGGGGGCCGGGGAGCTGTTTTTT.

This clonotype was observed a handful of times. DNA for the CDR3: TGTGCCAGTAGTCCACGACTTGGGGCAGGGGGCTACACCTTC. Amino acid sequence: CASSPRLGAGGYTF. V gene TRBV19 combines with J gene TRBJ1-2; maybe TRBD1 (5 bases). Trimming pared 5 bases from V and 8 bases from J, leaving 18 bases between. The CDR3 length is 14 residues. Germline-derived CDR1 and CDR2 are LNHDA and SQIVND (reference sequence).

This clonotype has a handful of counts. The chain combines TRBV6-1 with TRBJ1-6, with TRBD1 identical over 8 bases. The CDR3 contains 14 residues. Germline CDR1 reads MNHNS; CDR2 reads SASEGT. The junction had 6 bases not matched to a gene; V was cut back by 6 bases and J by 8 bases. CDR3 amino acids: CASSIQGVYSPLHF. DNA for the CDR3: TGTGCCAGCAGCATACAGGGGGTATATTCACCCCTCCACTTT.

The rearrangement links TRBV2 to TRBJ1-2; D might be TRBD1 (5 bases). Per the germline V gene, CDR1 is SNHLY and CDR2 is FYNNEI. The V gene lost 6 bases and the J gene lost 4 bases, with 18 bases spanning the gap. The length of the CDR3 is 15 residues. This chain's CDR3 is CASRQEEGLGYGYTF. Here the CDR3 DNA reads TGTGCCAGCAGACAAGAGGAGGGGTTGGGCTATGGCTACACCTTC.

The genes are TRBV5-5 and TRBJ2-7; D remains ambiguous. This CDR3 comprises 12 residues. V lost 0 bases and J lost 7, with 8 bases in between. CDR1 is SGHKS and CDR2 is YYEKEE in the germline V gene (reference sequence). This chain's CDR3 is CASSLGLREQYF. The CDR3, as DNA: TGTGCCAGCAGCTTGGGGCTACGGGAGCAGTACTTC.

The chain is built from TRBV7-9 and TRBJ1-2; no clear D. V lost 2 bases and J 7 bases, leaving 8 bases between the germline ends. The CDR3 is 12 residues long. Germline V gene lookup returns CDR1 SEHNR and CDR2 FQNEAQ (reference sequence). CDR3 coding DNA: TGTGCCAGCAGCTTATACAAGGCTGGCTACACCTTC. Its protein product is CASSLYKAGYTF.

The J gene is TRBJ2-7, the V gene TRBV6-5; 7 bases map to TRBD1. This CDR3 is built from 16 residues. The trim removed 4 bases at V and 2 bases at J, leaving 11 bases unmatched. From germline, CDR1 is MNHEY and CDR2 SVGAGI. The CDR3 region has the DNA TGTGCCAGCAGTTTAAGTCCCGGGACAGTTACCTACGAGCAGTACTTC. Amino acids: CASSLSPGTVTYEQYF.